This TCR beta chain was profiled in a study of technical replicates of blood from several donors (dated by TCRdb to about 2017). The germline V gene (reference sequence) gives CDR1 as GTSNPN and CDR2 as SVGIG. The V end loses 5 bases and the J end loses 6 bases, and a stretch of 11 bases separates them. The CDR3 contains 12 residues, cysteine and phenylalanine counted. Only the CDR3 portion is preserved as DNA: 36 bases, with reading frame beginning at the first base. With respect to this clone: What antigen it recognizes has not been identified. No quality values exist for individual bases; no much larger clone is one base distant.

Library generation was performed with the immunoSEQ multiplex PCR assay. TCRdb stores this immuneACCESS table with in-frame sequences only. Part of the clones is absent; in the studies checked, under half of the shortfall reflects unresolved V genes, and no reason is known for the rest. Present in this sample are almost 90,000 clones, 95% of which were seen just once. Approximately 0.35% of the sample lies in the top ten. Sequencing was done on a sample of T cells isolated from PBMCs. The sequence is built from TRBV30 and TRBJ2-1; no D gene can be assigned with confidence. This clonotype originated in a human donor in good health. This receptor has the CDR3 CAWETRPNEQFF. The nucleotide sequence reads TGTGCCTGGGAGACAAGGCCCAATGAGCAGTTCTTC.